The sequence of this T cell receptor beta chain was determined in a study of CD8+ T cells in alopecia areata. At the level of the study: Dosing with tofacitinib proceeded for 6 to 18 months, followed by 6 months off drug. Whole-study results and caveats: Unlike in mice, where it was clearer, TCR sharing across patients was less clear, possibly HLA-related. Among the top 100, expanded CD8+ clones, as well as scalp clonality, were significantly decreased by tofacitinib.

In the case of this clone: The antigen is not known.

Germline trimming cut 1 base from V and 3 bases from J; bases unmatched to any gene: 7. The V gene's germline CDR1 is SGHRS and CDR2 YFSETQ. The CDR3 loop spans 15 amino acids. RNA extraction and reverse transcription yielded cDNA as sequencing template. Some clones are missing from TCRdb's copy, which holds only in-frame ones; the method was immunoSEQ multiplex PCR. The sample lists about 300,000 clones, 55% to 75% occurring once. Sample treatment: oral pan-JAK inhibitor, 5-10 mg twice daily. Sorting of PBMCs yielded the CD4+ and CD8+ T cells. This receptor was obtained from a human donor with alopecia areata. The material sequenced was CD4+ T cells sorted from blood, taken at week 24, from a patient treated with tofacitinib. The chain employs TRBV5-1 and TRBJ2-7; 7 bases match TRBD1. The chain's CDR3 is CASSLRTGQYYEQYF. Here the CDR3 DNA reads TGCGCCAGCAGCTTGAGGACGGGACAGTACTACGAGCAGTACTTC.